These T cell receptor beta chains were read from a single sample in a study of T cell responses to AZD1222 COVID-19 vaccine. The protocol was immunoSEQ multiplex PCR, while the TCRdb copy is restricted to in-frame clones and leaves out a portion. The table includes about 140,000 clones, roughly 82% detected once. The specimen comprised peripheral blood, sampled on day 0 of AZD1222 vaccination. Receptor source: an adult in good health. Each CDR3 is given without its conserved first and last residue. For some rows the clone size is stated as once, few or many, or as a class when expanded; others skip it.

. | TRBJ1-1 | TRBV5-1 | ASSLGADTEAF
. | TRBJ2-1 | TRBV19 | ASSIRTSGVRGEQF
medium-sized | TRBJ1-5 | TRBV6-1 | ASSDDSNQPQH
. | TRBJ1-1 | TRBV29-1 | SVMGQGRAEAF
. | TRBJ1-2 | TRBV6-1 | ASSEGAMDGYT
. | TRBJ1-6 | TRBV6-5 | ASSYTDRASPLH
. | TRBJ2-3 | TRBV27 | ASSLPPPGTQY
. | TRBJ1-3 | TRBV28 | ASSTPTPGKSGNTIY
. | TRBJ1-4 | TRBV28 | ASSLHGTVGEKLF
. | TRBJ2-7 | TRBV19 | ASSINRVGDEQY
. | TRBJ2-7 | TRBV6-1 | ASSEVPAGGPRTYEQY
. | TRBJ1-6 | TRBV28 | ASRRDSKNSPLH
. | TRBJ2-2 | TRBV9 | ASSVVGGELF
. | TRBJ1-3 | TRBV30 | AWTKLRFTGNTIY
. | TRBJ2-7 | TRBV5-1 | ASSLGQGISYEQY
few | TRBJ1-2 | TRBV29-1 | SVEDRSGYGYT
. | TRBJ1-1 | TRBV15 | ATSSPGTLNRRPF
. | TRBJ1-2 | TRBV16 | ASSPRTVSGYGYT
. | TRBJ2-7 | TRBV9 | ASSVGGSYEQY
. | TRBJ2-1 | TRBV9 | ASSSKPGPAEEQF
. | TRBJ1-6 | TRBV11-2 | ASSLEVGLLH
. | TRBJ2-7 | TRBV6-1 | ASSEMGYEQY
. | TRBJ2-2 | TRBV5-1 | ASSLTELTGELF
. | TRBJ1-2 | TRBV28 | ASSGTGGGSGYT
. | TRBJ1-2 | TRBV5-1 | ASSLGAYGYT
. | TRBJ1-2 | TRBV27 | ASMTLLPGLNYGYT
. | TRBJ1-2 | TRBV7-8 | ASSPWDRGLNGYT
once | TRBJ2-1 | TRBV5-1 | ASTNRVNEQF
. | TRBJ2-7 | TRBV2 | ASSPGGQGINEQY
. | TRBJ1-5 | TRBV19 | ASTQGKGMLMVDQPQH
. | TRBJ1-1 | TRBV7-9 | ASSFKIGGAMNTEAF
few | TRBJ2-5 | TRBV2 | ASSSVTGRETQY
. | TRBJ1-3 | TRBV4-1 | ASSPEGKGATRGGNTIY
few | TRBJ2-1 | TRBV19 | ASSIEGRLSPTDNEQF
. | TRBJ2-7 | TRBV2 | ASEPGTVHEQY
. | TRBJ2-3 | TRBV27 | ASSRGQGVNTQY
. | TRBJ2-2 | TRBV10-3 | AIGLVGLASGELF
few | TRBJ1-1 | TRBV3-1/TRBV3-2 | ASSQSGGGTEAF
few | TRBJ1-2 | TRBV30 | ACPSSAGAKGYGYT
. | TRBJ1-1 | TRBV5-1 | ASSSLGPPGTEAF
. | TRBJ2-2 | TRBV2 | ASSPLGGGGELF
. | TRBJ1-6 | TRBV2 | ASSEAGGTGYSPLH
. | TRBJ2-1 | TRBV4-2 | ASSQDPLAGGHEQF
. | TRBJ1-3 | TRBV7-6 | ASSQDLGQLGNTIY
. | TRBJ2-7 | TRBV18 | ASSPAGSSYEQY
few | TRBJ2-1 | TRBV6-1 | ASSEGIGTVMDEQF
. | TRBJ1-1 | TRBV5-1 | ASSSPYGRQNTEAF